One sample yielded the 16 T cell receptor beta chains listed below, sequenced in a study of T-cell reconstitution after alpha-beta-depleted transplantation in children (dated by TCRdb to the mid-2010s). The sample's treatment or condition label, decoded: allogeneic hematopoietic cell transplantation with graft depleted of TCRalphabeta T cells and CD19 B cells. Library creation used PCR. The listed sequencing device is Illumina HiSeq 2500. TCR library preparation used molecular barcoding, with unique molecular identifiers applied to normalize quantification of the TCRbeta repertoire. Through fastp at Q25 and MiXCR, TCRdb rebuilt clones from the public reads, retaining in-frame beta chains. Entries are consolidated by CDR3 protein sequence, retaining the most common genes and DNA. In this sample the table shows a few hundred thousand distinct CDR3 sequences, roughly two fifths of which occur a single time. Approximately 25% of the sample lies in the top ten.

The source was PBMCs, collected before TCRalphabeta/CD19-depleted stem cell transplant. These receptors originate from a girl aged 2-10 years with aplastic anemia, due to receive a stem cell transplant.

The CDR3 spells CASSAGEDVSGANVLTF. The CDR3 nucleotides read TGTGCCAGTTCCGCCGGGGAGGACGTCTCTGGGGCCAACGTCCTGACTTTC. The gene calls are TRBV7-6 and TRBJ2-6; D may be TRBD2 (6 bases). The CDR3 sequence is 17 residues long. Trimming left V 9 bases short and J 0 bases short, with 18 bases between. Germline CDR1 SGHVS, CDR2 FNYEAQ. Drawing the rest from reference TRBV7-6 and TRBJ2-6, the complete variable domain is GAGVSQSPRYKVTKRGQDVALRCDPISGHVSLYWYRQALGQGPEFLTYFNYEAQQDKSGLPNDRFSAERPEGSISTLTIQRTEQRDSAMYRCASSAGEDVSGANVLTFGAGSRLTVL.

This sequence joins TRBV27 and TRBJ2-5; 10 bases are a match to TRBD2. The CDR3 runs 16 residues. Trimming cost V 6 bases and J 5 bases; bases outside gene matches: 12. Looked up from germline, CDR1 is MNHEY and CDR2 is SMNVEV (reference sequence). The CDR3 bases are TGTGCCAGCAGACAGATAGCGGGAGGACGGTCGGAGACCCAGTACTTC. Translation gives CASRQIAGGRSETQYF.

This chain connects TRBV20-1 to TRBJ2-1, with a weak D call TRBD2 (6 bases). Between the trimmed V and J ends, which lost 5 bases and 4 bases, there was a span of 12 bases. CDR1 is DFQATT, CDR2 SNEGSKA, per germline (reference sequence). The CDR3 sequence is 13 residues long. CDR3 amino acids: CSADSGRYNEQFF. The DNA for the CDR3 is TGCAGTGCTGACTCCGGGAGATACAATGAGCAGTTCTTC.

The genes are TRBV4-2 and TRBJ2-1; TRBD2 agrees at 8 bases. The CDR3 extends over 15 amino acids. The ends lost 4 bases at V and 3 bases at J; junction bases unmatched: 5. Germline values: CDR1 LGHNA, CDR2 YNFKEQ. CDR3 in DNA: TGTGCCAGCAGCCTCAACAGCGGGAGCTACAATGAGCAGTTCTTC. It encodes CASSLNSGSYNEQFF.

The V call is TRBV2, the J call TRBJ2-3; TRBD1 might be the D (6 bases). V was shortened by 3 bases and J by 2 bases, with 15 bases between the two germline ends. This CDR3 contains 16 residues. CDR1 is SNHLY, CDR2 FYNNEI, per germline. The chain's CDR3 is CASSDPARGATDTQYF. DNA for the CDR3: TGTGCCAGCAGTGATCCAGCCAGGGGAGCCACAGATACGCAGTATTTT.

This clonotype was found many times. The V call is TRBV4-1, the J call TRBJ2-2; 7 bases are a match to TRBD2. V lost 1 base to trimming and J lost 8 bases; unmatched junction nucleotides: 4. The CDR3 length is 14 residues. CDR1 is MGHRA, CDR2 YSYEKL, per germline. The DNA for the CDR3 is TGCGCCAGCAGCCAAGCAGCGGGAATAGGGGAGCTGTTTTTT. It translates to CASSQAAGIGELFF.

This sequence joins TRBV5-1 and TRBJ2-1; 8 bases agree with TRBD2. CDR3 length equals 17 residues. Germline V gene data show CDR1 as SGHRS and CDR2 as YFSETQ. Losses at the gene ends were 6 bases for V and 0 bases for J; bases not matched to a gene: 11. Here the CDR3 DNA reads TGCGCCAGCAATCCCCGGAGAGCGGGAGCCTCCTACAATGAGCAGTTCTTC. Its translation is CASNPRRAGASYNEQFF. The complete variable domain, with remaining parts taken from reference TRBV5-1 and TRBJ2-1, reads KAGVTQTPRYLIKTRGQQVTLSCSPISGHRSVSWYQQTPGQGLQFLFEYFSETQRNKGNFPGRFSGRQFSNSRSEMNVSTLELGDSALYLCASNPRRAGASYNEQFFGPGTRLTVL.

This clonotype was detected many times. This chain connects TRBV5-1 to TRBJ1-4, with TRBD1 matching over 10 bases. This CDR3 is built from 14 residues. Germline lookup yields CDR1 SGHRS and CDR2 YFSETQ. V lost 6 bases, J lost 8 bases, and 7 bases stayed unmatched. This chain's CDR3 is CASKRDRGDEKLFF. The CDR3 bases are TGCGCCAGCAAAAGGGACAGGGGAGACGAAAAACTGTTTTTT.

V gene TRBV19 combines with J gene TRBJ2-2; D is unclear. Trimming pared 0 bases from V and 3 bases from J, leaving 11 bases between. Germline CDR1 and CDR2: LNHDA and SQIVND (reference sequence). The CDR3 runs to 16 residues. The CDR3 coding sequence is TGTGCCAGTAGTATAGAATCCCGGCTGGACACCGGGGAGCTGTTTTTT. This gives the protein CASSIESRLDTGELFF.

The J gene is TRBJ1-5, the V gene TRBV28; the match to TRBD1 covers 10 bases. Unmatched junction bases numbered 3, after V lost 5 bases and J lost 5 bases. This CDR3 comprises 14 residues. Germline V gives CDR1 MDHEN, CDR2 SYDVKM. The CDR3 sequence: CASSVGQGYQPQHF. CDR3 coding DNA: TGTGCCAGCAGTGTGGGACAGGGGTATCAGCCCCAGCATTTT. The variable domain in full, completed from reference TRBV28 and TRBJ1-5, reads DVKVTQSSRYLVKRTGEKVFLECVQDMDHENMFWYRQDPGLGLRLIYFSYDVKMKEKGDIPEGYSVSREKKERFSLILESASTNQTSMYLCASSVGQGYQPQHFGDGTRLSIL.

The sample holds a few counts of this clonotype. CDR3 DNA sequence: TGTGCCAGCAGCCGAGGACAGGGGAATGACTATGGCTACACCTTC. Protein product: CASSRGQGNDYGYTF. The J gene is TRBJ1-2, the V gene TRBV4-2, with TRBD1 matching 9 bases. CDR3 size: 15 residues. CDR1 is LGHNA, CDR2 YNFKEQ, per germline. Losses at the gene ends were 4 bases for V and 3 bases for J; bases not matched to a gene: 6.

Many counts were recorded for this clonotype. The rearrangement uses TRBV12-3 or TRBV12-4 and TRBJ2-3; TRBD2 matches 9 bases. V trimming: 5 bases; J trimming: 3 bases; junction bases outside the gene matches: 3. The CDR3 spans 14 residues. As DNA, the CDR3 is TGTGCCAGCAGTCTCCTAGCGGGGACAGATACGCAGTATTTT. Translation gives CASSLLAGTDTQYF.

The CDR3 DNA follows: TGCGCCAGCAAATCAGGGGAGTATGGCTACACCTTC. Its translation: CASKSGEYGYTF. This sequence joins TRBV5-1 and TRBJ1-2; D perhaps matches TRBD1 (6 bases). V dropped 6 bases and J dropped 5 bases, with 11 bases sitting between them. Germline CDR1 reads SGHRS; CDR2 reads YFSETQ. The CDR3 contains 12 residues.

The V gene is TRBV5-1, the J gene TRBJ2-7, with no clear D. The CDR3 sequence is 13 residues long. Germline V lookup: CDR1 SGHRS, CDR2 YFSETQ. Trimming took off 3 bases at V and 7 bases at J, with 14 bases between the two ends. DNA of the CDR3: TGCGCCAGCAGCTCGTCGGACGAAGGGGAGCAGTACTTC. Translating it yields CASSSSDEGEQYF.

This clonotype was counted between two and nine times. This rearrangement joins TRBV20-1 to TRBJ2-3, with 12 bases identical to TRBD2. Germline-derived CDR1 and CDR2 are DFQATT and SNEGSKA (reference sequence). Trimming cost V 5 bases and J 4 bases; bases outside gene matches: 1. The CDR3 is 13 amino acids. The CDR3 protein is CSALAGGPDTQYF. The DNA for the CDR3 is TGCAGTGCTCTAGCGGGGGGGCCAGATACGCAGTATTTT.

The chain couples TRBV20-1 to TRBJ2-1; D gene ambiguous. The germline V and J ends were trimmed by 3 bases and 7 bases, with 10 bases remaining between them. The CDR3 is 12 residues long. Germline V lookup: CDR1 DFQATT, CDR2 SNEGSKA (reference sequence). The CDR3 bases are TGCAGTGCTAGTAAAGGCGCGAATGAGCAGTTCTTC. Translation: CSASKGANEQFF.